This is a list of T cell receptor beta chains from one sample in a study of Graves' ophthalmopathy and Graves' hyperthyroidism. Via MiXCR, TCRdb re-called the multiplex PCR reads, giving one row per CDR3 protein. The table records fewer than 250,000 distinct CDR3 sequences, less than 30% of them present only once. Sequences were obtained from peripheral blood. These receptor sequences come from a man aged 45 to 65 with Graves' ophthalmopathy. Both conserved end residues are part of each CDR3. A D gene is named only where the DNA matches it firmly. Clone size, where shown, is once, few, many, or a class for clones that have expanded.

17 TRBD1 TRBJ1-2 NA TRBV28 TGTGCCAGCAGTTTATGGGACAGGGGAAGTCGGGACTATGGCTACACCTTC CASSLWDRGSRDYGYTF
14 NA TRBJ2-5 many TRBV28 TGTGCCAGCACTCGGCGGCAGGGCCAAGAGACCCAGTACTTC CASTRRQGQETQYF
14 NA TRBJ1-2 many TRBV29-1 TGCAGCGTTGAATCTTCAGAGTATACTGGTGGCTACACCTTC CSVESSEYTGGYTF
13 NA TRBJ2-7 NA TRBV12-3/TRBV12-4 TGTGCCAGCAGATGGGACATTTACTACGAGCAGTACTTC CASRWDIYYEQYF
15 TRBD1 TRBJ1-5 many TRBV6-1 TGTGCCAGCAGTGGGGACAGGGGGGGGAATCAGCCCCAGCATTTT CASSGDRGGNQPQHF
15 NA TRBJ1-6 many TRBV20-1 TGCAGTGCTAGAGGAGGGGGCTCCTATAATTCACCCCTCCACTTT CSARGGGSYNSPLHF
13 NA TRBJ1-5 NA TRBV7-2 TGTGCCAGCAGCTTAGCGTTCGTGCAGCCCCAGCATTTT CASSLAFVQPQHF
13 NA TRBJ2-7 NA TRBV7-9 TGTGCCAGCAGCTTAGGGGACCCCGGGAAGCAGTACTTC CASSLGDPGKQYF
14 TRBD2 TRBJ2-5 many TRBV19 TGTGCCAGTAGTATAAGAGCGGGAGGTGAGACCCAGTACTTC CASSIRAGGETQYF
15 NA TRBJ2-7 NA TRBV11-3 TGTGCCAGCAGCCCGCGAGGCTCCCCCACCCACGAGCAGTACTTC CASSPRGSPTHEQYF
13 NA TRBJ1-1 NA TRBV18 TGTGCCAGCTCACATAGCCGGAACACTGAAGCTTTCTTT CASSHSRNTEAFF
15 NA TRBJ1-1 NA TRBV5-1 TGCGCCAGCAGCTCCCTGCCCCGGGGGAACACTGAAGCTTTCTTT CASSSLPRGNTEAFF
14 TRBD1 TRBJ1-5 many TRBV12-3/TRBV12-4 TGTGCCAGCAGCCTTACAGGGGGCGGGCAGCCCCAGCATTTT CASSLTGGGQPQHF
13 TRBD1 TRBJ1-1 many TRBV5-5 TGTGCCAGCAACCAGGGGGCGGGTACTGAAGCTTTCTTT CASNQGAGTEAFF
17 TRBD2 TRBJ2-5 many TRBV27 TGTGCCAGCAGTTTAGGGGCTAGCGGGAGGCCCCGAGAGACCCAGTACTTC CASSLGASGRPRETQYF
15 TRBD2 TRBJ2-2 many TRBV12-3/TRBV12-4 TGTGCCAGCAGACCGGGACTAGCGGGAACCGGGGAGCTGTTTTTT CASRPGLAGTGELFF
14 NA TRBJ1-5 NA TRBV12-3/TRBV12-4 TGTGCCAGCAGTTCGGGGGAGCAGAATCAGCCCCAGCATTTT CASSSGEQNQPQHF
15 TRBD1 TRBJ1-2 many TRBV11-2 TGTGCCAGCAGCTTTGGGACAGGGAGCCACTATGGCTACACCTTC CASSFGTGSHYGYTF
15 NA TRBJ1-1 NA TRBV6-1 TGTGCCAGCAGTGCCCTGGACGGCGTGAACACTGAAGCTTTCTTT CASSALDGVNTEAFF
16 NA TRBJ1-5 many TRBV19 TGTGCCAGTAGTATCGGCCAGACGACGGTCAATCAGCCCCAGCATTTT CASSIGQTTVNQPQHF
14 NA TRBJ1-2 NA TRBV29-1 TGCAGCGTTGAACGGCCCAACGAGGACTATGGCTACACCTTC CSVERPNEDYGYTF
14 NA TRBJ2-5 many TRBV7-2 TGTGCCAGCAGCTTAGAAGGGTCTCGAGAGACCCAGTACTTC CASSLEGSRETQYF
14 TRBD2 TRBJ2-7 many TRBV12-3/TRBV12-4 TGTGCCAGCAGTTATCTAGCGGGAGCCCACGAGCAGTACTTC CASSYLAGAHEQYF
15 NA TRBJ1-1 NA TRBV24-1 TGTGCCACCAGTGCCCCCGGGACGGAGAACACTGAAGCTTTCTTT CATSAPGTENTEAFF
14 TRBD1 TRBJ1-1 many TRBV20-1 TGCAGTGCTAGCGCGGGACAGCTGAACACTGAAGCTTTCTTT CSASAGQLNTEAFF
12 NA TRBJ2-5 NA TRBV28 TGTGCCAGCAGTTCGTTCCCAGAGACCCAGTACTTC CASSSFPETQYF
17 TRBD2 TRBJ2-5 many TRBV6-5 TGTGCCAGCAGTTCCCGTGGACTAGCGGGAAAAAAAGGGACCCAGTACTTC CASSSRGLAGKKGTQYF
17 TRBD2 TRBJ2-5 NA TRBV30 TGTGCCTGGAGTAGGGGACTAGCGGGAGAGCTGCAAGAGACCCAGTACTTC CAWSRGLAGELQETQYF
12 NA TRBJ1-6 many TRBV6-1 TGTGCCAGCAGCACAGGGAATTCACCCCTCCACTTT CASSTGNSPLHF
14 NA TRBJ2-2 NA TRBV7-2 TGTGCCAGCAGCTTAGAACAGGCCACCGGGGAGCTGTTTTTT CASSLEQATGELFF
14 NA TRBJ2-5 many TRBV18 TGTGCCAGCTCACCACCGGGAGCTCAAGAGACCCAGTACTTC CASSPPGAQETQYF
11 NA TRBJ1-1 NA TRBV27 TGTGCCAGCCGATCGCGGGCTGAAGCTTTCTTT CASRSRAEAFF
15 NA TRBJ1-1 many TRBV24-1 TGTGCCACCAGGACAGGTTGGAGCCAGCTCGCTGAAGCTTTCTTT CATRTGWSQLAEAFF
11 TRBD1 TRBJ2-7 NA TRBV20-1 TGCAGTGCTAAAGATCAGGGGGTTGGGTACTTC CSAKDQGVGYF